This TCR beta chain was recovered during a study of blood T cell repertoires in COVID-19. The overall study: The analysed material was cDNA or gDNA that came from T cells, B-cell-depleted T cells, or PBMCs.

The CDR3 sequence is 16 residues long. V lost 5 bases to trimming and J lost 2 bases; unmatched junction nucleotides: 6. The germline V gene encodes CDR1 SGHTA and CDR2 FQGNSA. Per the study methods: Reference gene primers were amplified, and this amplification served to estimate nucleated cell counts. Only in-frame clones appear in the TCRdb table, and some are missing; sequencing was by immunoSEQ multiplex PCR. The DNA gave D and trimming, while V, J and clone size come from that table. Of about 140,000 clones in the sample, roughly 89% were seen once. The sequenced sample consisted of peripheral blood. This TCR was recovered from a woman in her 40s with acute or convalescent COVID-19. The J gene is TRBJ2-5, the V gene TRBV7-2; TRBD2 aligns across 12 bases. The DNA of the CDR3 is TGTGCCAGCAGCCCGAATGGACTAGCGGGGCAAGAGACCCAGTACTTC. Amino acids: CASSPNGLAGQETQYF.